This T cell receptor (beta chain) is drawn from a study of cytomegalovirus exposure and HLA in healthy donors. The PCR employed 60 Vbeta primers together with 13 Jbeta primers. Profiled with immunoSEQ multiplex PCR; TCRdb holds only in-frame clones, not every one. This table holds tens of thousands of clones, roughly 73% found once. This clone was picked up one time. Antigen specificity is unknown. The CDR3 is made up of 15 amino acids. In germline, CDR1 is SGHRS, CDR2 YFSETQ. Trimming at V came to 3 bases and at J to 6 bases, leaving 9 bases not matched to a gene. General study results and limits: A later analysis, which compared TCR beta chains of equal frequency, found the HLA-associated ones more clonally expanded. Prior analysis indicated that the majority of TCR beta V segments exhibited productivity approximately 90% or approximately 30% of the time. In a later analysis, a genetic analysis reported fewer productive-TCR N-insertions in an Asian-associated ancestry cluster than the cohort average. Rarity characterized most TCR sequences, yet some public TCRs appeared in many donors.

The chain recombines TRBV5-1 with TRBJ2-7, with TRBD1 matching 10 bases. The clonotype was recovered from a woman in her forties in good health and CMV-seropositive. Source material: PBMCs. DNA of the CDR3: TGCGCCAGCAGCTCTGTAGGGACAGGGGCCATCGAGCAGTACTTC. It specifies CASSSVGTGAIEQYF.